This T cell receptor (beta chain) was recorded in a study of T cells after yellow fever vaccination. This clonotype was seen more than once but under ten times. Researchers made TCR cDNA using 5'RACE template switching, and this step added a universal primer site and UMIs. Using its own MiXCR run on the 5' RACE reads, TCRdb lists one record per CDR3 protein. The sample yields approximately 250,000 distinct CDR3 sequences, about 5.2% seen once. V was pared by 4 bases and J by 12 bases, with 7 bases of the junction left unmatched. The CDR3 contains 14 residues. Germline CDR1 SGHTA, CDR2 FQGNSA. The J gene is TRBJ1-6, the V gene TRBV7-2; TRBD1 agrees at 9 bases. Sample: CD4+ T cells sorted from PBMCs, taken on the day of the yellow fever booster vaccination. The TCR originated in a man in his late teens or twenties who received the YFV17D yellow fever vaccine. In DNA, the CDR3 is TGTGCCAGCAGCTCCGGGACAGGGCAACGACCCCTCCACTTT. It encodes CASSSGTGQRPLHF.